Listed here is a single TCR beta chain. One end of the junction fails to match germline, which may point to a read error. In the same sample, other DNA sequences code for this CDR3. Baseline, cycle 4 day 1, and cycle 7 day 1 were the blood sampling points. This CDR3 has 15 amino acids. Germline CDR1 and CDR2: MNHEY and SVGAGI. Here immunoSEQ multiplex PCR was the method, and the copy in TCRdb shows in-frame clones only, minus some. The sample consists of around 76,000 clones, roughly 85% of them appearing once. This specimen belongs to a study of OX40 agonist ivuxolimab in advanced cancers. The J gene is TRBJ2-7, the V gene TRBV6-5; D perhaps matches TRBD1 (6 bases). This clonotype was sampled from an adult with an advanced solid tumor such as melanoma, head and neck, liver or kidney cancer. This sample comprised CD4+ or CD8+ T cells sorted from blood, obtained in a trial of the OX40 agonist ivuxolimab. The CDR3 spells CASSSRDTRSYEQYF. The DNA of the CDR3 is TGCGCCAGCAGTTCCCGGGACACCCGCTCCTACGAGCAGTACTTC.